Listed below are T cell receptor beta chains from one sample, sequenced in a study of regulatory T cells in long-lasting Graves disease. TCRdb reprocessed the multiplex PCR reads with MiXCR, giving one entry per CDR3 protein. The sample has about 620,000 distinct CDR3 sequences, under 20% seen once. These same records also appear under a second study, on T cells in Graves' hyperthyroidism and ophthalmopathy.

Sequences were derived from peripheral blood mononuclear cells (PBMCs), sampled at new diagnosis, from a patient treated with antithyroid drugs. These receptors came from a woman younger than 45 with Graves disease. Each CDR3 is given with its conserved first and last residue. The D gene is left open where the match is weak. Size is omitted from some rows. Given values are once, few, many or a class for expanded clones.

TRBV12-3/TRBV12-4	many	NA	TRBJ1-1	14	CASRMYRVNTEAFF	TGTGCCAGCAGGATGTATCGAGTGAACACTGAAGCTTTCTTT
TRBV29-1	few	TRBD2	TRBJ2-1	16	CSASSGRFFSYNEQFF	TGCAGCGCCTCTAGCGGGAGGTTCTTCTCCTACAATGAGCAGTTCTTC
TRBV3-1	NA	NA	TRBJ2-7	14	CASSQVGGAYEQYF	TGTGCCAGCAGCCAAGTTGGCGGGGCCTACGAGCAGTACTTC
TRBV12-3/TRBV12-4	many	NA	TRBJ2-5	13	CASSLGEVETQYF	TGTGCCAGCAGTTTGGGGGAGGTCGAGACCCAGTACTTC
TRBV7-2	NA	TRBD2	TRBJ2-3	15	CASSLAMGLAGVLLF	TGTGCCAGCAGCTTAGCCATGGGACTAGCGGGAGTGCTTCTTTTT
TRBV27	many	TRBD1	TRBJ2-5	14	CASSSRGRRETQYF	TGTGCCAGCAGTTCCAGGGGGCGGAGGGAGACCCAGTACTTC
TRBV6-1	many	NA	TRBJ1-4	13	CASSVTYNEKLFF	TGTGCCAGCTCAGTTACGTATAATGAAAAACTGTTTTTT
TRBV5-1	once	TRBD1	TRBJ2-2	15	CASFGATGATGELFF	TGCGCCAGCTTTGGGGCGACAGGGGCCACCGGGGAGCTGTTTTTT
TRBV7-2	few	NA	TRBJ2-1	17	CASSLAVWVYSYNEQFF	TGTGCCAGCAGCTTAGCAGTCTGGGTTTATTCCTACAATGAGCAGTTCTTC
TRBV12-3/TRBV12-4	many	NA	TRBJ1-4	14	CASSWDGPNEKLFF	TGTGCCAGCAGCTGGGACGGGCCTAATGAAAAACTGTTTTTT
TRBV30	few	NA	TRBJ1-2	13	CAWSQQGVEGYTF	TGTGCCTGGTCTCAGCAGGGCGTGGAGGGCTACACCTTC
TRBV6-5	NA	TRBD1	TRBJ1-6	16	CASSYQTGDIRSPLHF	TGTGCCAGCAGTTACCAGACAGGGGATATACGATCACCCCTCCACTTT
TRBV5-1	NA	TRBD1	TRBJ2-3	14	CASSWGTAGDTQYF	TGCGCCAGCAGCTGGGGGACAGCAGGAGATACGCAGTATTTT
TRBV28	many	TRBD1	TRBJ1-5	12	CASATGGKPQHF	TGTGCCAGCGCGACAGGGGGAAAACCCCAGCATTTT
TRBV18	NA	NA	TRBJ2-7	13	CASSPDKWYEQYF	TGTGCCAGCTCACCGGACAAGTGGTACGAGCAGTACTTC
TRBV28	many	NA	TRBJ2-2	15	CASSLRTVHTGELFF	TGTGCCAGCAGTTTAAGGACAGTACACACCGGGGAGCTGTTTTTT
TRBV18	few	TRBD2	TRBJ2-2	15	CASSIAGGGTGELFF	TGTGCCAGCTCAATAGCGGGAGGAGGCACCGGGGAGCTGTTTTTT
TRBV7-9	NA	NA	TRBJ1-4	18	CASSQLQPRAEANEKLFF	TGTGCCAGCAGCCAATTGCAGCCCCGGGCAGAAGCTAATGAAAAACTGTTTTTT
TRBV2	NA	TRBD2	TRBJ2-7	17	CASSSGGLGIRPYEQYF	TGTGCCAGCAGTTCGGGAGGTTTGGGGATTAGGCCCTACGAGCAGTACTTC
TRBV6-2/TRBV6-3	NA	NA	TRBJ2-5	12	CASSCSPGTQYF	TGTGCCAGCAGTTGTTCCCCAGGGACCCAGTACTTC
TRBV11-2	many	TRBD1	TRBJ1-1	15	CASSLVRGHEAEAFF	TGTGCCAGCAGCTTAGTCAGGGGGCATGAGGCTGAAGCTTTCTTT
TRBV2	many	NA	TRBJ1-1	14	CASSEGPMNTEAFF	TGTGCCAGCAGTGAAGGACCGATGAACACTGAAGCTTTCTTT